This T cell receptor beta chain appears in the sequencing data of a study of Graves' ophthalmopathy and Graves' hyperthyroidism. CDR3 regions of TCR beta were amplified from RNA transcripts. Following a first-round RT-PCR that used HTBI primers, a second-round multiplex PCR was carried out. Using its own MiXCR run on the multiplex PCR reads, TCRdb lists one record per CDR3 protein. The sample holds hundreds of thousands of distinct CDR3 sequences, roughly 40% seen once. Sampling over 8 ml of fresh peripheral blood provided the PBMCs. Note on this clonotype: As yet, its antigen is unknown.

CDR1 is LNHDA, CDR2 SQIVND, per germline (reference sequence). The CDR3 spans 16 residues. Trimming pared 7 bases from V and 0 bases from J, leaving 18 bases between. Overall study findings and caveats: Most expanded thyroid clonotypes above 0.001 frequency also appeared in blood. A 13-signature model separated ophthalmopathy from stable hyperthyroidism, reaching around 88% sensitivity and 81.08% specificity cross-validated.

Sequencing used peripheral blood. This clonotype was obtained from an adult man with Graves' ophthalmopathy. The J gene is TRBJ1-2, the V gene TRBV19; no reliable D call. The CDR3 nucleotides are TGTGCCAGTATATCGGCCGGAGGTCGTTCTAACTATGGCTACACCTTC. Encoded protein: CASISAGGRSNYGYTF.